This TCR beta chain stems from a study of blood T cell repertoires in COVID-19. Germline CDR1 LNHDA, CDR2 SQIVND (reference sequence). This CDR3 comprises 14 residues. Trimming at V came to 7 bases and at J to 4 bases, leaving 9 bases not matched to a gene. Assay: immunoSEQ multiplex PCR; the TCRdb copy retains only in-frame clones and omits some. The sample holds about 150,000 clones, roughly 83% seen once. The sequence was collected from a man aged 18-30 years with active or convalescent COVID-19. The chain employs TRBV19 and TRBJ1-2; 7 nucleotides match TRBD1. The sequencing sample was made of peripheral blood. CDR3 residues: CASTRQGGPYGYTF. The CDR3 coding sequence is TGTGCCAGTACCAGACAGGGAGGCCCCTATGGCTACACCTTC.